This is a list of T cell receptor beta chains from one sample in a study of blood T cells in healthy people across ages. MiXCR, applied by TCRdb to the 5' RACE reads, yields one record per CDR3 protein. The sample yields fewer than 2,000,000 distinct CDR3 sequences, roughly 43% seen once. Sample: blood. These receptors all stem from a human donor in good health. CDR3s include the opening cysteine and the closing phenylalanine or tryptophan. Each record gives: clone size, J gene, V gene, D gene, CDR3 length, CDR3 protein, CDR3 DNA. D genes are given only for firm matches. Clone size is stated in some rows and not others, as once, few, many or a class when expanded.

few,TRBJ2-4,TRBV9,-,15,CASSVDGFRGNIQYF,TGTGCCAGCAGCGTAGACGGTTTTAGGGGAAACATTCAGTACTTC
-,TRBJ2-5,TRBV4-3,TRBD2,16,CASSQGGGDSQETQYF,TGCGCCAGCAGCCAAGGCGGGGGGGATTCACAAGAGACCCAGTACTTC
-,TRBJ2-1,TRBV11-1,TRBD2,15,CASRPAGVRYNEQFF,TGTGCCAGCAGGCCAGCGGGGGTAAGATACAATGAGCAGTTCTTC
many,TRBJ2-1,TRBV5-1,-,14,CASSLDGGRDEQFF,TGCGCCAGCAGCTTGGACGGGGGCCGGGATGAGCAGTTCTTC
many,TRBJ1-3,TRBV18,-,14,CASSTTDSGNTIYF,TGTGCCAGCTCGACGACAGATTCTGGAAACACCATATATTTT
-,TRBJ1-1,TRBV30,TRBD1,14,CAWSSYRGSAEAFF,TGTGCCTGGAGTAGTTACAGGGGTTCGGCTGAAGCTTTCTTT
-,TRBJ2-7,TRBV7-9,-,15,CASSEPQGVWDEQYF,TGTGCCAGCAGCGAACCGCAGGGTGTCTGGGACGAGCAGTACTTC
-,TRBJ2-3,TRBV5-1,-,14,CASSFDGNTDTQYF,TGCGCCAGCAGCTTCGACGGAAACACAGATACGCAGTATTTT
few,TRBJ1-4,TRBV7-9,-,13,CASSPGGVEKLFF,TGTGCCAGCAGCCCAGGAGGGGTTGAAAAACTGTTTTTT
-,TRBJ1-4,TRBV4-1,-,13,CASSQESNEKLFF,TGCGCCAGCAGCCAAGAGTCAAATGAAAAGCTGTTTTTT
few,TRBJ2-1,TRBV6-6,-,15,CASSYSVERDNEQFF,TGTGCCAGCAGTTACTCGGTAGAACGGGACAATGAGCAGTTCTTC
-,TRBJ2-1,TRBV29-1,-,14,CSVGTVYSYNEQFF,TGCAGCGTTGGAACAGTGTACTCCTACAATGAGCAGTTCTTC
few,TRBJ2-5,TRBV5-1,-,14,CASSLGGLKETQYF,TGCGCCAGCAGCTTGGGGGGACTCAAAGAGACCCAGTACTTC
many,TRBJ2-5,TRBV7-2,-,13,CASSLIVQETQYF,TGTGCCAGCAGCTTAATTGTCCAAGAGACCCAGTACTTC
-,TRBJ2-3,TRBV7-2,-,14,CASSFRESTDTQYF,TGTGCCAGCAGCTTCAGGGAAAGCACAGATACGCAGTATTTT
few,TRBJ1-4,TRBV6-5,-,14,CASSYNRYNEKLFF,TGTGCCAGCAGTTACAACCGATATAATGAAAAACTGTTTTTT
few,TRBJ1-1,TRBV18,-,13,CASSFLFEAEAFF,TGTGCCAGCTCATTCCTGTTTGAGGCTGAAGCTTTCTTT
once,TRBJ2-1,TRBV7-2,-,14,CASSFRDIYNEQFF,TGTGCCAGCAGCTTCCGGGACATTTACAATGAGCAGTTCTTC
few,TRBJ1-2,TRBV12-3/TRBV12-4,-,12,CATGLGGYGYTF,TGTGCCACGGGGCTTGGGGGATATGGCTACACCTTC
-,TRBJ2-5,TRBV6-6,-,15,CASSYSAGTWETQYF,TGTGCCAGCAGTTACTCGGCGGGGACCTGGGAGACCCAGTACTTC
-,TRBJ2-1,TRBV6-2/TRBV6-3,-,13,CASNLAEKHEQFF,TGTGCCAGCAACCTCGCAGAGAAACACGAGCAGTTCTTC
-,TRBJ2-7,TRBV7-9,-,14,CASSIQTVPGEQYF,TGTGCCAGCAGCATTCAGACAGTCCCTGGCGAGCAGTACTTC
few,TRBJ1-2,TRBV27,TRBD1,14,CASSMGQGRRDYTF,TGTGCCAGCAGTATGGGACAGGGAAGACGCGACTACACCTTC
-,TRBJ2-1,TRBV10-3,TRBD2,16,CAISESGGGASYVQFF,TGTGCCATCAGTGAGTCTGGCGGGGGGGCTAGCTATGTGCAGTTCTTC
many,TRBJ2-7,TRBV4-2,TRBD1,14,CASSQGPTGYEQYF,TGTGCCAGCAGCCAGGGACCGACAGGGTACGAGCAGTACTTC
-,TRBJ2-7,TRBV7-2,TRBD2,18,CASNLAKSGGVTSYEQYF,TGTGCCAGCAACTTAGCGAAATCTGGGGGGGTAACTTCCTACGAGCAGTACTTC
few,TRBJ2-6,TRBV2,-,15,CASSGVSSGANVLTF,TGTGCCAGCAGTGGAGTTAGCTCTGGGGCCAACGTCCTGACTTTC
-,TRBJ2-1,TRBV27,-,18,CASSLLGHNDFFGNEQFF,TGTGCCAGCAGTTTATTAGGTCACAACGACTTCTTCGGCAATGAGCAGTTCTTC
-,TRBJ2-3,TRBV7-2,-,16,CASSLEGRSGTDTQYF,TGTGCCAGCAGCTTAGAGGGCAGGAGTGGCACAGATACGCAGTATTTT
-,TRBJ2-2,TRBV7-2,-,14,CATQDMGGTGELFF,TGTGCCACCCAAGATATGGGAGGCACCGGGGAGCTGTTTTTT
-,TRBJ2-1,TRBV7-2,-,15,CTSSPGVNSYNEQFF,TGTACCAGCAGCCCGGGGGTGAACTCCTACAATGAGCAGTTCTTC
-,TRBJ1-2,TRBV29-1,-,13,CSVEAGEEYGYTF,TGCAGCGTTGAGGCAGGCGAGGAGTATGGCTACACCTTC
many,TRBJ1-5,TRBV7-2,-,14,CASSLDVGGRPQHF,TGTGCCAGCAGCTTAGATGTCGGTGGACGGCCCCAGCATTTT
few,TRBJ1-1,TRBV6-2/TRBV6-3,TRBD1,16,CASSLTLGQRGTEAFF,TGTGCCAGCAGTCTGACCCTGGGACAGCGGGGCACTGAAGCTTTCTTT
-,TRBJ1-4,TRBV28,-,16,CASSLIGHATNEKLFF,TGTGCCAGCAGTTTAATAGGTCATGCAACTAATGAAAAACTGTTTTTT
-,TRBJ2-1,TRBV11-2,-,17,CASSPSRWGSGNNEQFF,TGTGCCAGCAGCCCCTCGAGGTGGGGATCGGGGAACAATGAGCAGTTCTTC
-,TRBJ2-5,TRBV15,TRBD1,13,CATSRGTGETQYF,TGTGCCACCAGCAGGGGGACAGGGGAGACCCAGTACTTC
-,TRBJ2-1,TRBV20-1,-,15,CSARDLDRFSNEQFF,TGCAGTGCTAGAGATCTCGACAGATTTTCCAATGAGCAGTTCTTC
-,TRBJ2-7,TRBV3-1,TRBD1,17,CASSHGTGGAGENEQYF,TGTGCCAGCAGCCACGGGACAGGGGGCGCCGGGGAGAACGAGCAGTACTTC
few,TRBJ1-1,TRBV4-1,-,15,CASSQVGGRNTEAFF,TGCGCCAGCAGCCAAGTTGGAGGGCGAAACACTGAAGCTTTCTTT
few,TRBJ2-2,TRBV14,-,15,CASSQLGARIGEPFF,TGTGCCAGCAGCCAGCTGGGGGCGCGTATCGGGGAGCCGTTTTTT
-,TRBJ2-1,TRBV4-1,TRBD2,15,CASSQVASGYSEQFF,TGCGCCAGCAGCCAAGTGGCTAGCGGTTATTCTGAGCAGTTCTTC
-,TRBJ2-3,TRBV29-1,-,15,CSVEVVGWGTDTQYF,TGCAGCGTTGAGGTTGTGGGATGGGGCACAGATACGCAGTATTTT
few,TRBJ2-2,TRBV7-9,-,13,CASSLRPPGELFF,TGTGCCAGCAGCTTACGGCCCCCCGGGGAGCTGTTTTTT
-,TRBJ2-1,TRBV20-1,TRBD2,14,CSAEGTSGGREQFF,TGCAGTGCCGAGGGCACTAGCGGGGGCCGTGAGCAGTTCTTC
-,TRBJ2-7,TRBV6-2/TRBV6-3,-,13,CASSYRAVPEQYF,TGTGCCAGCAGTTACCGGGCAGTCCCCGAGCAGTACTTC
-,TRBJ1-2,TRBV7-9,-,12,CASSSHRGGYTF,TGTGCCAGCAGCTCTCACAGAGGTGGCTACACCTTC
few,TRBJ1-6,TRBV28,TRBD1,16,CASSRQGRIYNSPLHF,TGTGCCAGCAGTAGACAGGGACGTATCTATAATTCACCCCTCCACTTT
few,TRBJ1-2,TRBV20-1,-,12,CSARDVGYGYTF,TGCAGTGCTAGAGATGTGGGGTATGGCTACACCTTC
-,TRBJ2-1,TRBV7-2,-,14,CASSALGADNEQFF,TGTGCCAGCAGCGCCTTGGGGGCAGACAATGAGCAGTTCTTC
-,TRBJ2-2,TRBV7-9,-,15,CASSSTRLYTGELFF,TGTGCCAGCAGCTCGACCCGGTTGTACACCGGGGAGCTGTTTTTT
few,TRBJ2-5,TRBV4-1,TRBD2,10,CASPGGEQYF,TGCGCCAGCCCCGGGGGGGAGCAGTACTTC
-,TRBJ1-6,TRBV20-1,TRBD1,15,CSARVNRGLDSPLHF,TGCAGTGCTAGGGTAAACAGGGGGCTGGATTCACCCCTCCACTTT